A single sample is the source of the 25 T cell receptor beta chains below, sequenced in a study of T cells in Graves' hyperthyroidism and ophthalmopathy. From RNA transcripts, TCR beta CDR3 regions were amplified. The TCR CDR3 first-round RT-PCR relied on the HTBI primer set. Via MiXCR, TCRdb re-called the multiplex PCR reads, giving one row per CDR3 protein. Among 700,000 to 850,000 distinct CDR3 sequences listed, over 35% were seen once. The sequenced material came from blood. These receptors were obtained from a middle-aged woman with Graves' hyperthyroidism.

The rearrangement joins TRBV15 to TRBJ1-2; D not certain. The CDR3 contains 13 residues. V was clipped by 3 bases and J by 5 bases, with 10 bases between them. Per germline, CDR1 LNHNV and CDR2 YYDKDF (reference sequence). CDR3 sequence reads: CATSSYGSYGYTF. CDR3 coding DNA: TGTGCCACCAGCAGTTACGGCAGTTATGGCTACACCTTC.

This clonotype occurred many times. The chain links TRBV6-6 to TRBJ2-7; no definite D call. The CDR3 sequence is 13 residues long. V lost 5 bases, J lost 4 bases, and 12 bases lay in between. CDR1 MNHNY and CDR2 SVGAGI come from the germline V gene (reference sequence). CDR3 sequence (DNA): TGTGCCAGCAGTAGTCACTTAGGTTACGAGCAGTACTTC. Translating it yields CASSSHLGYEQYF.

In this sample, this clonotype turned up once. The CDR3 ends on some other residue instead of the conserved phenylalanine or tryptophan, so this is likely a read error. The CDR3 here is CASTMLGVNYGYTS. The CDR3 bases are TGTGCCAGCACCATGTTAGGGGTTAACTATGGCTACACCTCC. The chain is built from TRBV2 and TRBJ1-2, with D tentatively TRBD1 (5 bases). This CDR3 spans 14 amino acids. Per the germline V gene, CDR1 is SNHLY and CDR2 is FYNNEI. V lost 7 bases and J 1 base, leaving 13 bases between the germline ends.

This clonotype occurred a few times. The chain links TRBV19 to TRBJ1-1; the D gene is possibly TRBD1 (6 bases). V lost 9 bases to trimming and J lost 5 bases, with 13 bases between them. Germline values: CDR1 LNHDA, CDR2 SQIVND (reference sequence). This CDR3 spans 12 amino acids. The CDR3 reads CASHHRETEAFF. The DNA for the CDR3 is TGTGCCAGCCATCACAGGGAGACTGAAGCTTTCTTT. The entire variable domain, with the rest obtained from reference TRBV19 and TRBJ1-1, is as follows: DGGITQSPKYLFRKEGQNVTLSCEQNLNHDAMYWYRQDPGQGLRLIYYSQIVNDFQKGDIAEGYSVSREKKESFPLTVTSAQKNPTAFYLCASHHRETEAFFGQGTRLTVV.

This clonotype was counted many times. The chain has TRBV10-2 and TRBJ1-5, with TRBD1 matching 8 bases. The CDR3 sequence is 15 residues long. Germline V lookup: CDR1 WSHSY, CDR2 SAAADI. Trimming took 3 bases from V and 4 from J; bases not matched to a gene: 5. The CDR3: CASSDQGAGNQPQHF. CDR3 nucleotide sequence: TGCGCCAGCAGTGATCAGGGGGCCGGGAATCAGCCCCAGCATTTT.

Here the CDR3 DNA reads TGCGCCAGCAGCTTTTCTGGACAGGGTCCCAAAGAAAAACTGTTTTTT. It specifies CASSFSGQGPKEKLFF. The chain has TRBV5-1 and TRBJ1-4, with 8 bases aligning to TRBD1. The CDR3 is 16 residues long. V dropped 2 bases and J dropped 8; count of bases not matched to a gene: 11. Germline CDR1 and CDR2: SGHRS and YFSETQ.

To note about this clonotype: It may be a read error: a sequence one base away is much more abundant. The DNA of the CDR3 is TGTGCCAGCAGCGTCTCCGGGACAGGCTACGGGCAGTACTTC. As protein: CASSVSGTGYGQYF. The rearrangement uses TRBV9 and TRBJ2-7, with 8 positions matching TRBD1. In germline, CDR1 is SGDLS, CDR2 YYNGEE. This CDR3 has 14 residues. Based on the CDR3 plus reference TRBV9 and TRBJ2-7, the full variable domain is DSGVTQTPKHLITATGQRVTLRCSPRSGDLSVYWYQQSLDQGLQFLIQYYNGEERAKGNILERFSAQQFPDLHSELNLSSLELGDSALYFCASSVSGTGYGQYFGPGTRLTVT.

This rearrangement joins TRBV24-1 to TRBJ2-7; 11 nucleotides line up with TRBD2. Looked up from germline, CDR1 is KGHDR and CDR2 is SFDVKD. The V gene end was trimmed by 5 bases and the J gene end by 6 bases; junction bases not matched to a gene: 5. This CDR3 contains 14 residues. As DNA, the CDR3 is TGTGCCACCAGTGGCCCTGGACTAGCGGGCGAGCAGTACTTC. Amino acids: CATSGPGLAGEQYF.

The chain links TRBV6-1 to TRBJ2-2; 7 bases are shared with TRBD1. V was clipped by 6 bases and J by 6 bases; unmatched bases: 7. Germline V gene data show CDR1 as MNHNS and CDR2 as SASEGT. The CDR3 contains 14 residues. This CDR3 reads CASSLRQGAGELFF. CDR3 sequence (DNA): TGTGCCAGCAGCCTTAGACAGGGTGCCGGGGAGCTGTTTTTT.

The chain has TRBV6-5 and TRBJ2-7; TRBD1 matches at 9 bases. CDR1 and CDR2 (germline): MNHEY, SVGAGI. V lost 2 bases to trimming and J lost 8 bases; unmatched junction nucleotides: 7. This CDR3 comprises 14 residues. The CDR3 loop reads CASSYGTGSDKQYF. CDR3 sequence (DNA): TGTGCCAGCAGTTACGGGACAGGGTCTGATAAGCAGTACTTC.

The CDR3 reads CSAREGALNSPLHF. In nucleotides, the CDR3 is TGCAGTGCTAGAGAAGGGGCCCTTAATTCACCCCTCCACTTT. The V and J genes are TRBV20-1 and TRBJ1-6; weak D call: TRBD1 (5 bases). CDR1 and CDR2 (germline): DFQATT, SNEGSKA (reference sequence). This CDR3 spans 14 amino acids. The V end was cut by 0 bases, the J end by 6 bases, with 9 bases between.

The chain links TRBV10-3 to TRBJ2-2; perhaps TRBD2 as D (6 bases). Germline-derived CDR1 and CDR2 are ENHRY and SYGVKD. Trimming stripped 2 bases from V and 5 bases from J, with 15 bases between. The CDR3 is 16 residues long. As DNA, the CDR3 is TGTGCCATCAGTGAGAAAGTGGCTAGCGTTACCGGGGAGCTGTTTTTT. Its protein is CAISEKVASVTGELFF.

This clonotype was detected only a few times. This chain links TRBV30 with TRBJ1-1; D is unresolved. Per the germline V gene, CDR1 is GTSNPN and CDR2 is SVGIG (reference sequence). Trimming removed 3 bases from V and 7 bases from J, with 9 bases in between. The CDR3 covers 11 residues. The CDR3 protein is CAWRGSGEAFF. In DNA, the CDR3 is TGTGCCTGGAGGGGAAGTGGTGAAGCTTTCTTT.

This clonotype was observed many times. J is TRBJ1-5 and V is TRBV12-3 or TRBV12-4; possibly TRBD1 for D (5 bases). Trimming shortened V by 8 bases and J by 0 bases, and 14 bases separated the two germline ends. The CDR3 totals 15 residues. CDR3: CASGTTAYSNQPQHF. The DNA for the CDR3 is TGTGCCAGCGGTACGACAGCTTATAGCAATCAGCCCCAGCATTTT.

V is TRBV11-2 and J is TRBJ1-2, with TRBD1 as a possible D gene (6 bases). V lost 5 bases, J lost 1 base, and 23 bases lay in between. Germline values: CDR1 SGHAT, CDR2 FQNNGV. The CDR3 totals 18 residues. The CDR3 DNA follows: TGTGCCAGCAGCGCAGGGGCAGGCACATACTTTCGTAACTATGGCTACACCTTC. It yields the protein CASSAGAGTYFRNYGYTF. Supplemented by reference TRBV11-2 and TRBJ1-2, the full variable domain reads EAGVAQSPRYKIIEKRQSVAFWCNPISGHATLYWYQQILGQGPKLLIQFQNNGVVDDSQLPKDRFSAERLKGVDSTLKIQPAKLEDSAVYLCASSAGAGTYFRNYGYTFGSGTRLTVV.

The chain couples TRBV10-2 to TRBJ1-5; D uncertain. V lost 2 bases and J 5 bases, leaving 10 bases between the germline ends. Germline assignment: CDR1 WSHSY and CDR2 SAAADI. The CDR3 loop spans 14 amino acids. The CDR3 sequence is CASSEARRDQPQHF. CDR3 bases: TGCGCCAGCAGTGAGGCGCGGCGGGATCAGCCCCAGCATTTT.

The table lists this clonotype with a few counts. One end of the junction is discordant with germline, which a read error may explain. This chain joins TRBV24-1 and TRBJ1-2; D not certain. CDR3 size: 15 residues. The germline CDR1 and CDR2 sequences are KGHDR and SFDVKD. Written as DNA, the CDR3 is TGTGCCAGCAGTTACTCGATTCCGGGCGTATATGGCTACACCTTC. Its translation: CASSYSIPGVYGYTF.

This clonotype was counted many times. The rearrangement joins TRBV10-2 to TRBJ2-5; 8 bases line up with TRBD1. CDR3 size: 14 residues. In germline, CDR1 is WSHSY, CDR2 SAAADI. V lost 6 bases and J lost 2; bases outside the gene matches: 5. The CDR3 here is CASRWNRGQETQYF. CDR3 DNA sequence: TGCGCCAGCAGGTGGAACAGGGGGCAAGAGACCCAGTACTTC.

This chain connects TRBV6-6 to TRBJ2-7, with a possible D match to TRBD1 (5 bases). CDR1 is MNHNY, CDR2 SVGAGI, per germline (reference sequence). Trimming removed 4 bases at V and 4 bases at J, with 11 bases between. The CDR3 spans 13 residues. The CDR3 protein is CASSSIDRYEQYF. As DNA, the CDR3 is TGTGCCAGCAGTTCCATAGACAGATACGAGCAGTACTTC.

This clonotype has at least ten counts. The chain links TRBV15 to TRBJ1-2; TRBD1 agrees at 8 bases. The V gene end was trimmed by 3 bases and the J gene end by 6 bases; junction bases not matched to a gene: 12. CDR3 length equals 16 residues. CDR1 is LNHNV, CDR2 YYDKDF, per germline (reference sequence). The CDR3 DNA sequence: TGTGCCACCAGCAGGGATAAGGACAGGGTCGGACATGGCTACACCTTC. Translated: CATSRDKDRVGHGYTF.

V gene TRBV11-2 combines with J gene TRBJ2-7; 7 positions agree with TRBD1. In germline, CDR1 is SGHAT, CDR2 FQNNGV. There are 15 residues in the CDR3. V lost 2 bases to trimming and J lost 5 bases; unmatched junction nucleotides: 9. CDR3 nucleotide sequence: TGTGCCAGCAGCTTACCGCAAGGGGGCGTTGACGAGCAGTACTTC. Its protein product is CASSLPQGGVDEQYF.

The chain recombines TRBV7-2 with TRBJ2-7; 11 positions agree with TRBD1. CDR3 length equals 14 residues. The germline CDR1 and CDR2 sequences are SGHTA and FQGNSA. J lost 7 bases, V lost 6 bases, and 8 bases had no gene match. The chain's CDR3 is CASRGTGGYNEQYF. The CDR3 nucleotides read TGTGCCAGCAGAGGGACAGGGGGATACAATGAGCAGTACTTC.

This clonotype was counted at least ten times. The J gene is TRBJ1-6, the V gene TRBV9, with D possibly matching TRBD1 (5 bases). Germline V CDR1 and CDR2: SGDLS, YYNGEE. This CDR3 has 12 amino acids. The ends were cut back, 5 bases at V and 13 bases at J, with 13 bases in the middle. CDR3 in amino acids: CASRGVGGPLHF. DNA of the CDR3: TGTGCCAGCAGGGGCGTTGGGGGTCCCCTCCACTTT.

The chain carries TRBV29-1 and TRBJ2-6; possibly TRBD1 or TRBD2 for D (6 bases each). The CDR3 is 14 residues long. Deletions cut 7 bases from V and 2 bases from J, with 12 bases between. Per germline, CDR1 SQVTM and CDR2 ANQGSEA. The CDR3 coding sequence is TGCAGCGGCGGGACACGGGCTGGGGCCAACGTCCTGACTTTC. Its translation is CSGGTRAGANVLTF. Together with reference TRBV29-1 and TRBJ2-6, the CDR3 gives the full variable domain: SAVISQKPSRDICQRGTSLTIQCQVDSQVTMMFWYRQQPGQSLTLIATANQGSEATYESGFVIDKFPISRPNLTFSTLTVSNMSPEDSSIYLCSGGTRAGANVLTFGAGSRLTVL.

The rearrangement links TRBV7-2 to TRBJ1-6, with D possibly matching TRBD1 (6 bases). This CDR3 contains 15 residues. Germline V CDR1 and CDR2: SGHTA, FQGNSA. Trimming shortened V by 5 bases and J by 10 bases, and 18 bases separated the two germline ends. CDR3 sequence reads: CASSAAPQGRSPLHF. The CDR3 region has the DNA TGTGCCAGCAGCGCTGCCCCACAGGGACGATCACCCCTCCACTTT.